Below, 28 T cell receptor beta chains from the same sample are listed, as sequenced in a study of OX40 agonist ivuxolimab in advanced cancers. Assay: immunoSEQ multiplex PCR; the TCRdb copy retains only in-frame clones and omits some. Of 95,000 to 110,000 clones in the sample, 75% to 95% were seen once. Source: CD4+ or CD8+ T cells sorted from blood, taken in a trial of the OX40 agonist ivuxolimab. The source is an adult with an advanced solid tumor such as melanoma, head and neck, liver or kidney cancer.

The V call is TRBV6-5, the J call TRBJ2-3; D not resolved. V lost 1 base, J lost 6 bases, and 14 bases lay in between. CDR3 length equals 15 residues. Germline loops: CDR1 MNHEY, CDR2 SVGAGI. The CDR3 DNA reads TGTGCCAGCAGTTACTTATCGACAAAACCCGATACGCAGTATTTT. Encoded protein: CASSYLSTKPDTQYF.

J is TRBJ2-1 and V is TRBV27; 7 bases align to TRBD2. The CDR3 spans 14 residues. Trimming cost V 7 bases and J 4 bases; bases outside gene matches: 7. CDR1 is MNHEY, CDR2 SMNVEV, per germline (reference sequence). The CDR3 DNA reads as TGTGCCAGCATCGGGCAGCGGGGTTACAATGAGCAGTTCTTC. It translates to CASIGQRGYNEQFF.

The chain is built from TRBV27 and TRBJ1-1, with TRBD1 as a possible D gene (6 bases). The CDR3 sequence is 15 residues long. V lost 5 bases and J 0 bases, leaving 13 bases between the germline ends. Germline CDR1 and CDR2: MNHEY and SMNVEV (reference sequence). The CDR3 nucleotides are TGTGCCAGCAGTCCCTGGACAGCAATGAACACTGAAGCTTTCTTT. Its translation is CASSPWTAMNTEAFF.

The chain combines TRBV5-6 with TRBJ2-1; no clear D gene. V was clipped by 1 base and J by 8 bases, with 10 bases between them. CDR1 and CDR2 from the germline V gene are SGHDT and YYEEEE. The CDR3 is 13 residues long. CDR3 DNA sequence: TGTGCCAGCAGCTTGCTATCTGGCGATGAGCAGTTCTTC. This codes for CASSLLSGDEQFF. Full variable domain (outside the CDR3, taken from reference TRBV5-6 and TRBJ2-1): DAGVTQSPTHLIKTRGQQVTLRCSPKSGHDTVSWYQQALGQGPQFIFQYYEEEERQRGNFPDRFSGHQFPNYSSELNVNALLLGDSALYLCASSLLSGDEQFFGPGTRLTVL.

The chain's CDR3 is CASSLNGQLSNEKLFF. CDR3 sequence (DNA): TGTGCCAGCAGTTTGAACGGGCAGCTCAGTAATGAAAAACTGTTTTTT. The chain combines TRBV28 with TRBJ1-4; no firm D call. The CDR3 is made up of 16 amino acids. The V end lost 3 bases, the J end lost 4 bases, and 15 bases lay between the germline ends. Looked up from germline, CDR1 is MDHEN and CDR2 is SYDVKM. Using reference TRBV28 and TRBJ1-4 for the parts outside the CDR3, the full variable domain is DVKVTQSSRYLVKRTGEKVFLECVQDMDHENMFWYRQDPGLGLRLIYFSYDVKMKEKGDIPEGYSVSREKKERFSLILESASTNQTSMYLCASSLNGQLSNEKLFFGSGTQLSVL.

In this sample, this clone turned up once. The chain joins TRBV7-2 to TRBJ2-5; D is uncertain. Germline-derived CDR1 and CDR2 are SGHTA and FQGNSA. The CDR3 length is 11 residues. Trimming took off 2 bases at V and 3 bases at J, with 1 base between the two ends. The CDR3 sequence: CASSLKETQYF. The CDR3, as DNA: TGTGCCAGCAGCTTAAAAGAGACCCAGTACTTC.

The rearrangement uses TRBV7-3 and TRBJ2-1; D is perhaps TRBD1 (5 bases). Looked up from germline, CDR1 is SGHTA and CDR2 is FQGTGA. V was trimmed by 7 bases and J by 6 bases, leaving 13 bases between them. This CDR3 is 13 amino acids long. As DNA, the CDR3 is TGTGCCAGCAAAGGGGCGAACGCCAATGAGCAGTTCTTC. Residues: CASKGANANEQFF.

The count of this clone is one. The rearrangement links TRBV6-9 to TRBJ2-5, with 7 bases lining up with TRBD1. The CDR3 contains 11 residues. CDR1 and CDR2 from the germline V gene are MNHGY and SVAAGI. J gave up 9 bases and V 2 bases, and 0 bases lay outside the gene matches. The CDR3 is CASSYGQAQYF. The CDR3 nucleotides are TGTGCCAGCAGTTATGGACAGGCCCAGTACTTC.

This chain links TRBV11-2 with TRBJ2-1, with 7 bases identical to TRBD2. With V trimmed by 1 base and J by 5 bases, 5 bases remained unmatched. Germline V lookup: CDR1 SGHAT, CDR2 FQNNGV. The CDR3 is 15 residues long. Here the CDR3 reads CASSLGSGAHNEQFF. The CDR3 region has the DNA TGTGCCAGCAGCTTAGGGAGCGGGGCTCACAATGAGCAGTTCTTC.

This chain uses TRBV11-1 with TRBJ1-3, with D unclear. The CDR3 totals 14 residues. Trimming shortened V by 5 bases and J by 2 bases, and 10 bases separated the two germline ends. Germline assignment: CDR1 SGHAT and CDR2 FQDESV (reference sequence). CDR3 sequence (DNA): TGTGCCAGCAGCAGATCAGGTGCTGGAAACACCATATATTTT. Protein sequence: CASSRSGAGNTIYF.

The rearrangement uses TRBV19 and TRBJ2-1; 10 nucleotides align to TRBD2. The CDR3 has 18 amino acids. Germline CDR1 reads LNHDA; CDR2 reads SQIVND (reference sequence). V dropped 1 base and J dropped 4; count of bases not matched to a gene: 10. The CDR3 reads CASSIAFTASGSYNEQFF. CDR3 nucleotide sequence: TGTGCCAGTAGTATAGCATTTACGGCTAGCGGGAGTTACAATGAGCAGTTCTTC.

DNA of the CDR3: TGCGCCAGCAGCTTCTCGAGGACAGGTAGCACAGATACGCAGTATTTT. It translates to CASSFSRTGSTDTQYF. The V gene is TRBV5-1, the J gene TRBJ2-3, with 7 bases fitting TRBD1. CDR3 length: 16 amino acids. Germline CDR1 reads SGHRS; CDR2 reads YFSETQ. After removal of 2 bases from V and 0 bases from J, the junction contained 6 bases not matched to a gene.

The chain uses TRBV27 and TRBJ2-5; 12 positions match TRBD2. The CDR3 totals 15 residues. Germline V gene data show CDR1 as MNHEY and CDR2 as SMNVEV (reference sequence). J was trimmed by 4 bases and V by 6 bases; bases with no gene match: 6. CDR3 sequence: CASSPLAGGAETQYF. CDR3 DNA sequence: TGTGCCAGCAGCCCCCTAGCGGGAGGGGCAGAGACCCAGTACTTC.

The chain is built from TRBV27 and TRBJ2-1; 8 nucleotides line up with TRBD1. The junction had 7 bases not matched to a gene; V was cut back by 5 bases and J by 1 base. The germline gives CDR1 MNHEY, CDR2 SMNVEV (reference sequence). The CDR3 contains 16 residues. The CDR3, as DNA: TGTGCCAGCAGTGGCATGGGACAGGCGTCCTACAATGAGCAGTTCTTC. Its translation: CASSGMGQASYNEQFF.

The chain combines TRBV15 with TRBJ2-5; TRBD2 matches at 7 bases. With 0 bases clipped from V and 5 bases from J, the junction kept 9 bases outside the gene matches. The CDR3 has 16 residues. Germline CDR1 is LNHNV and CDR2 is YYDKDF (reference sequence). This CDR3 is CATSRDRQRDGETQYF. The CDR3 coding sequence is TGTGCCACCAGCAGAGATCGGCAGCGGGACGGGGAGACCCAGTACTTC.

This chain joins TRBV5-4 and TRBJ2-3; weak D call: TRBD2 (5 bases). The V gene's germline CDR1 is SGHNT and CDR2 YYREEE (reference sequence). The V end lost 3 bases, the J end lost 1 base, and 9 bases lay between the germline ends. This CDR3 region has 14 residues. The CDR3: CASSSDSGTDTQYF. In DNA, the CDR3 is TGTGCCAGCAGCTCGGACTCCGGCACAGATACGCAGTATTTT.

The CDR3 bases are TGTGCCAGCAGCTTTGGGTGGGCTAGCGGGAGGATAAATGAGCAGTTCTTC. This translates into CASSFGWASGRINEQFF. This chain joins TRBV11-3 and TRBJ2-1; 11 bases align to TRBD2. CDR1 SGHNT and CDR2 YENEEA come from the germline V gene. CDR3 length: 17 amino acids. With V trimmed by 3 bases and J by 7 bases, 11 bases remained unmatched.

This chain uses TRBV6-1 with TRBJ1-2; D gene uncertain. The CDR3 runs to 14 residues. CDR1 and CDR2 (germline): MNHNS, SASEGT. The V and J ends lost 3 bases and 2 bases respectively, with 10 bases between them. The CDR3 protein is CASSDWVGNYGYTF. The CDR3 DNA is TGTGCCAGCAGTGACTGGGTAGGAAACTATGGCTACACCTTC.

The rearrangement links TRBV9 to TRBJ2-3; D not resolved. The V gene's germline CDR1 is SGDLS and CDR2 YYNGEE. CDR3 length: 15 amino acids. V was clipped by 4 bases and J by 5 bases, with 17 bases between them. CDR3 sequence (DNA): TGTGCCAGCAGCTCAGGCGGTCCTGGGATAGATACGCAGTATTTT. It encodes CASSSGGPGIDTQYF.

This chain connects TRBV7-9 to TRBJ2-3; D gene ambiguous. Germline CDR1 is SEHNR and CDR2 is FQNEAQ (reference sequence). The V end lost 1 base, the J end lost 6 bases, and 11 bases lay between the germline ends. This CDR3 comprises 14 residues. CDR3 nucleotide sequence: TGTGCCAGCAGCTTAGGTCTGGACCCGGATACGCAGTATTTT. Translation gives CASSLGLDPDTQYF.

V usage is TRBV6-5 and J usage is TRBJ2-3; TRBD1 aligns across 7 bases. V gave up 2 bases and J gave up 6 bases; unmatched junction bases: 8. The CDR3 is 15 amino acids. CDR1 and CDR2 from the germline V gene are MNHEY and SVGAGI. The CDR3 DNA reads TGTGCCAGCAGTTACCTGTCAGGGGGTTGGGATACGCAGTATTTT. Translation: CASSYLSGGWDTQYF.

The chain uses TRBV27 and TRBJ2-7; 11 bases are a match to TRBD2. Unmatched junction bases numbered 1, after V lost 2 bases and J lost 4 bases. Germline V lookup: CDR1 MNHEY, CDR2 SMNVEV (reference sequence). The CDR3 spans 14 residues. The CDR3 loop is CASSLTSGRYEQYF. Here the CDR3 DNA reads TGTGCCAGCAGTTTAACTAGCGGGAGATACGAGCAGTACTTC.

The rearrangement links TRBV28 to TRBJ2-3; D gene uncertain. The CDR3 covers 15 residues. Germline values: CDR1 MDHEN, CDR2 SYDVKM. V dropped 2 bases and J dropped 5 bases, with 14 bases sitting between them. The CDR3 loop is CASSLASRPQDTQYF. The CDR3 DNA follows: TGTGCCAGCAGTTTAGCTAGTCGGCCCCAAGATACGCAGTATTTT.

The genes are TRBV6-6 and TRBJ1-1; no reliable D call. Germline CDR1 is MNHNY and CDR2 is SVGAGI (reference sequence). V was clipped by 1 base and J by 6 bases, with 12 bases between them. This CDR3 has 14 amino acids. The CDR3 protein is CASSYFGGGSEAFF. Here the CDR3 DNA reads TGTGCCAGCAGTTACTTCGGCGGCGGGTCTGAAGCTTTCTTT.

In this sample, this clone turned up once. The CDR3 loop is CASSPQGEGADTQYF. The CDR3 DNA reads TGTGCCAGCAGCCCTCAAGGGGAGGGCGCAGATACGCAGTATTTT. The V gene is TRBV13, the J gene TRBJ2-3, with TRBD2 matching over 7 bases. The J segment lost 4 bases and the V segment lost 5 bases, leaving 9 bases of the junction unmatched. Germline CDR1 reads PRHDT; CDR2 reads FYEKMQ (reference sequence). CDR3 length: 15 residues.

The chain carries TRBV11-3 and TRBJ2-2; D is undetermined. Germline V lookup: CDR1 SGHNT, CDR2 YENEEA. V lost 3 bases to trimming and J lost 0 bases, with 8 bases between them. The CDR3 is 15 amino acids. Here the CDR3 DNA reads TGTGCCAGCAGCTTCCGCGGCACGAACACCGGGGAGCTGTTTTTT. It translates to CASSFRGTNTGELFF.

The gene calls are TRBV19 and TRBJ2-1; 8 nucleotides agree with TRBD2. CDR1 is LNHDA and CDR2 is SQIVND in the germline V gene (reference sequence). V trimming: 8 bases; J trimming: 3 bases; junction bases outside the gene matches: 12. The CDR3 has 16 residues. The DNA for the CDR3 is TGTGCCAGTCAGACTGCGAGCGGGAGAGACTACAATGAGCAGTTCTTC. Amino acid sequence: CASQTASGRDYNEQFF. The variable domain in full, with the rest retrieved from reference TRBV19 and TRBJ2-1, is DGGITQSPKYLFRKEGQNVTLSCEQNLNHDAMYWYRQDPGQGLRLIYYSQIVNDFQKGDIAEGYSVSREKKESFPLTVTSAQKNPTAFYLCASQTASGRDYNEQFFGPGTRLTVL.

The chain carries TRBV7-2 and TRBJ1-6; 9 nucleotides line up with TRBD1. Trimming took 4 bases from V and 9 from J; bases not matched to a gene: 7. From germline, CDR1 is SGHTA and CDR2 FQGNSA. The CDR3 extends over 15 amino acids. CDR3 DNA: TGTGCCAGCAGCTCCGGGACAGGGTTTAGTTCACCCCTCCACTTT. Encoded protein: CASSSGTGFSSPLHF.